These T cell receptor beta chains were read from a single sample in a study of PD-1 blockade in mismatch repair-deficient tumors. TCRdb's table, derived via immunoSEQ multiplex PCR, lists solely in-frame clones and lacks some. Here the sample spans some 45,000 clones, roughly 82% being singletons. The sample in question was PBMCs, obtained before pembrolizumab treatment. These receptors were collected from an adult with mismatch repair-deficient cancer. Each CDR3 is given with its conserved first and last residue. The D gene is left open where the match is weak. Rows may omit the clone size; those that give it use once, few, many or a size class.

>TRBV6-1|.|once|TRBJ1-1
CASSEIWGTEAFF
TGTGCCAGCAGTGAAATTTGGGGTACTGAAGCTTTCTTT
>TRBV9|.|.|TRBJ2-1
CASSGGFRNEQFF
TGTGCCAGCAGCGGTGGGTTTAGGAATGAGCAGTTCTTC
>TRBV9|.|.|TRBJ2-3
CASSVERGTDTQYF
TGTGCCAGCAGCGTAGAACGAGGAACAGATACGCAGTATTTT
>TRBV4-1|TRBD1|.|TRBJ1-5
CASSQETGLSNQPQHF
TGCGCCAGCAGCCAAGAGACAGGGTTAAGCAATCAGCCCCAGCATTTT
>TRBV18|.|.|TRBJ2-2
CASSPPGRTSNTGELFF
TGTGCCAGCTCACCACCGGGGAGGACATCGAACACCGGGGAGCTGTTTTTT
>TRBV6-5|TRBD2|.|TRBJ2-7
CASSGSGRIYEQYF
TGTGCCAGCAGTGGTAGCGGGAGAATCTACGAGCAGTACTTC
>TRBV30|.|.|TRBJ2-3
CAWGHRGGTDTQYF
TGTGCCTGGGGCCACAGGGGAGGGACAGATACGCAGTATTTT
>TRBV19|TRBD2|.|TRBJ2-7
CASSTPGLAGDEQYF
TGTGCCAGTAGTACACCGGGACTAGCGGGAGACGAGCAGTACTTC
>TRBV19|TRBD2|.|TRBJ2-1
CASSNDISGSSYNEQFF
TGTGCCAGTAGTAATGATATTAGCGGGAGCTCCTACAATGAGCAGTTCTTC
>TRBV18|.|.|TRBJ2-1
CASSPPAAGTYNEQFF
TGTGCCAGCTCACCCCCCGCGGCCGGAACCTACAATGAGCAGTTCTTC
>TRBV11-3|.|.|TRBJ2-3
CASSFRADTQYF
TGTGCCAGCAGCTTCCGGGCAGATACGCAGTATTTT
>TRBV6-1|TRBD2|few|TRBJ2-3
CASSEGHSGRASDTQYF
TGTGCCAGCAGTGAAGGACATAGCGGGAGGGCATCGGATACGCAGTATTTT
>TRBV7-3|.|.|TRBJ2-2
CASSLKGGVYANTGELFF
TGTGCCAGCAGCTTAAAGGGCGGGGTATACGCGAACACCGGGGAGCTGTTTTTT
>TRBV23-1|.|.|TRBJ2-7
CASSHPQGSYEQYF
TGCGCCAGCAGTCACCCGCAGGGATCCTACGAGCAGTACTTC
>TRBV19|.|.|TRBJ1-5
CASTSLPYQPQHF
TGTGCCAGTACAAGCCTCCCCTATCAGCCCCAGCATTTT
>TRBV19|.|.|TRBJ1-5
CASSIGAVEAQPQHF
TGTGCCAGTAGTATAGGGGCAGTTGAGGCTCAGCCCCAGCATTTT
>TRBV7-6|TRBD2|once|TRBJ2-7
CASSPGLAGVEQYF
TGTGCCAGCAGCCCGGGACTAGCTGGCGTCGAGCAGTACTTC
>TRBV6-1|.|.|TRBJ1-4
CASSEIWARAGEKLFF
TGTGCCAGCAGTGAAATATGGGCGCGGGCGGGGGAAAAACTGTTTTTT
>TRBV11-2|TRBD2|.|TRBJ2-3
CASSSTGTRGTDTQYF
TGTGCCAGCAGTTCTACCGGGACTAGGGGCACAGATACGCAGTATTTT
>TRBV29-1|.|.|TRBJ2-1
CSVEDAERVAYNEQFF
TGCAGCGTTGAAGACGCTGAGCGGGTGGCCTACAATGAGCAGTTCTTC
>TRBV29-1|TRBD1|.|TRBJ2-7
CSVAGTAYEQYF
TGCAGCGTCGCCGGGACAGCCTACGAGCAGTACTTC
>TRBV6-4|.|.|TRBJ1-1
CASSDGPLTEAFF
TGTGCCAGCAGTGACGGTCCTCTTACTGAAGCTTTCTTT
>TRBV19|TRBD2|.|TRBJ2-1
CASGAKLADYNEQFF
TGTGCCAGTGGAGCAAAACTAGCGGATTACAATGAGCAGTTCTTC
>TRBV5-4|TRBD2|medium-sized|TRBJ2-7
CASSLPSGSGVNEQYF
TGTGCCAGCAGCTTGCCTAGCGGGAGTGGTGTAAACGAGCAGTACTTC
>TRBV19|.|.|TRBJ1-1
CASSLQGLNTEAFF
TGTGCCAGTAGCCTTCAGGGATTGAACACTGAAGCTTTCTTT
>TRBV9|.|few|TRBJ1-4
CASSAGGAGREKLFF
TGTGCCAGCAGCGCTGGGGGGGCGGGGCGTGAAAAACTGTTTTTT
>TRBV15|.|.|TRBJ1-2
CATSRDPKANYGYTF
TGTGCCACCAGCAGAGATCCCAAAGCTAACTATGGCTACACCTTC
>TRBV19|TRBD2|.|TRBJ2-3
CASSSGLADSTDTQYF
TGTGCCAGTAGTTCGGGACTAGCGGACAGCACAGATACGCAGTATTTT
>TRBV21-1|.|.|TRBJ1-2
CASSGQGARYGYTF
TGTGCCAGCAGCGGACAGGGGGCAAGGTATGGCTACACCTTC
>TRBV5-1|.|.|TRBJ2-5
CASSFGLDGQETQYF
TGCGCCAGCAGTTTTGGCCTGGACGGCCAAGAGACCCAGTACTTC
>TRBV27|.|.|TRBJ2-7
CASKIRDSYEQYF
TGTGCCAGCAAAATCAGGGACTCCTACGAGCAGTACTTC
>TRBV4-1|.|.|TRBJ2-5
CASSQEAVGLQETQYF
TGCGCCAGCAGCCAAGAGGCAGTGGGACTCCAAGAGACCCAGTACTTC
>TRBV11-2|.|.|TRBJ1-1
CASSLTDRNTEAFF
TGTGCCAGCAGCTTGACAGATCGGAACACTGAAGCTTTCTTT
>TRBV6-1|.|.|TRBJ2-2
CASSEGRHWAGELFF
TGTGCCAGCAGTGAAGGCAGGCACTGGGCCGGGGAGCTGTTTTTT
>TRBV19|.|.|TRBJ1-4
CASSMLRETNEKLFF
TGTGCCAGTAGTATGTTGAGGGAGACTAATGAAAAACTGTTTTTT
>TRBV11-2|TRBD1|.|TRBJ2-5
CASSLPTGGYGETQYF
TGTGCCAGCAGCTTACCGACAGGGGGGTATGGAGAGACCCAGTACTTC
>TRBV27|.|once|TRBJ2-5
CASSPARGTQETQYF
TGTGCCAGCAGTCCCGCCCGGGGGACCCAAGAGACCCAGTACTTC
>TRBV7-8|TRBD1|.|TRBJ1-2
CASSLQGASDGYTF
TGTGCCAGCAGCTTACAGGGGGCGTCGGATGGCTACACCTTC
>TRBV7-9|.|.|TRBJ2-7
CASSLYSYEQYF
TGTGCCAGCAGCCTTTACTCCTACGAGCAGTACTTC
>TRBV7-9|.|.|TRBJ2-5
CASSLWRETQYF
TGTGCCAGCAGCTTATGGAGGGAGACCCAGTACTTC
>TRBV19|TRBD2|.|TRBJ2-5
CASSTGLAGGNQETQYF
TGTGCCAGTAGTACCGGACTAGCGGGAGGGAATCAAGAGACCCAGTACTTC
>TRBV7-3|.|.|TRBJ2-2
CASSLNSMGVASTGELFF
TGTGCCAGCAGCTTAAATTCGATGGGGGTGGCGAGCACCGGGGAGCTGTTTTTT
>TRBV19|.|.|TRBJ1-4
CASSKGQPGGEKLFF
TGTGCCAGTAGTAAAGGACAGCCGGGAGGTGAAAAACTGTTTTTT